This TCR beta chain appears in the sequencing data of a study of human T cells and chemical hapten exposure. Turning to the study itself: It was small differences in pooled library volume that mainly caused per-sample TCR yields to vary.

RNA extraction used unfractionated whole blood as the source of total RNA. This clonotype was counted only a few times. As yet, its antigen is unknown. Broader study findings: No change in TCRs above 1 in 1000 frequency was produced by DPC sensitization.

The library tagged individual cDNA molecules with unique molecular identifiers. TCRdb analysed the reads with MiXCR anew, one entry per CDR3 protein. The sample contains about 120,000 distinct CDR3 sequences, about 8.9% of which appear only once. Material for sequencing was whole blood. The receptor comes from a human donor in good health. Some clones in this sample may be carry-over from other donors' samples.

Here the CDR3 reads CASSLRGSPLHF. The DNA for the CDR3 is TGTGCCAGCAGTTTAAGGGGTTCACCCCTCCACTTT. The chain has TRBV27 and TRBJ1-6; D possibly corresponds to TRBD1 (5 bases). The CDR3 is 12 residues long. Germline V CDR1 and CDR2: MNHEY, SMNVEV (reference sequence). The V end lost 2 bases, the J end lost 9 bases, and 5 bases lay between the germline ends.